This T cell receptor beta chain was recorded in a study of blood T cell repertoires in COVID-19 (dated by TCRdb to the early 2020s). About the study as a whole: Collaborator samples came from the United States, Italy and Spain and covered acute and convalescent phases of COVID-19. The prospective study material was composed of cDNA or gDNA derived from T cells, B-cell-depleted T cells, or PBMCs. Deeply sampled blood TCRbeta repertoires from subjects exposed to, actively infected with, or recovered from COVID-19 were included in the dataset. A freely available public database, intended as a resource for researchers studying the immune response to SARS-CoV-2, is where the repertoires were released. Samples were obtained from the ongoing ImmuneRACE study (first 160 participants) and from about 1,300 subjects provided by 6 global collaborators. A de-identified subject ID, COVID-19 status, age in years and sex were almost always included in the sample metadata. Where HLA class I and class II types were available, the types were taken from metadata supplied by the sample provider, not from assay-based typing. Summary of the overall study and its limitations: Clinical and demographic metadata were provided uncurated, with the amount varying by source and participant.

With regard to this clone: Its antigen specificity is not known. It has no much larger one-base neighbor in the sample; base qualities were not kept.

TCRbeta CDR3 regions were amplified from genomic DNA by means of the immunoSEQ Assay, a bias-controlled multiplex PCR. On the study's bioinformatics: Within the assay, amplification of reference gene primers was used to estimate how many nucleated cells each sample contained. Sequence reads were collapsed and filtered to measure the absolute abundance of every unique TCRbeta CDR3 rearrangement. For each sample, productive Simpson clonality was calculated by taking the square root of Simpson's diversity index across productive rearrangements. TCRdb took this table from immuneACCESS and kept in-frame rearrangements with V and J called. Such tables lack part of the clones; where checked against another copy, unresolved V genes explain under half of the gap, and the rest is unexplained. That table furnishes V, J and clone size, whereas the DNA furnished D and trimming. The sample records some 46,000 clones, more than 70% of which are singletons. The ten largest clones add up to about 6.5% of the sample.

Whole blood was collected in K2EDTA tubes by collaborating institutions according to the institutions' own protocols. For TCRbeta analysis, collaborators shipped samples as frozen whole blood, isolated PBMCs, or DNA extracted from either of those sample types. Reading from cysteine to phenylalanine, the CDR3 counts 14 amino acids. Solely the CDR3 DNA is kept, with 42 bases framed from the first base. The V end loses 3 bases and the J end loses 0 bases, and a stretch of 11 bases separates them. CDR1 and CDR2 were assigned from the germline V gene (reference sequence) as DFQATT and SNEGSKA. This TCR was recovered from a man between 60 and 75 years old with acute or convalescent COVID-19. The sequence joins TRBV20-1 to TRBJ2-5; a confident D gene designation cannot be given. The sample comprised peripheral blood. The sequenced DNA: TGCAGTGCTAGTGATTGGCGGTACCAAGAGACCCAGTACTTC. The encoded protein is CSASDWRYQETQYF.